The source of this T cell receptor beta chain is a study of identical twins. Study results and limitations: Insertions were reduced in abundant cord blood beta clonotypes but not in memory repertoires.

CDR1 and CDR2 from the germline V gene are DFQATT and SNEGSKA (reference sequence). The CDR3 length is 10 residues. V gave up 6 bases and J gave up 11 bases, with 13 bases separating them. MiXCR was run by TCRdb on the 5' RACE reads, yielding one entry per CDR3 protein. The sample holds 600,000 to 850,000 distinct CDR3 sequences; roughly 18% are singletons and the top ten take less than 15%. A word on this clonotype: Its matching antigen is unknown.

This same sample was also taken into another study, of T cells expressing NK-cell markers.

This clonotype was obtained from a woman under 30 in good health. Sample: PBMCs. The chain uses TRBV20-1 and TRBJ1-1; D call uncertain. For the CDR3, the DNA is TGCAGTGCCGTAGGGATGGGGGCTTTCTTT. As protein: CSAVGMGAFF.